These 26 T cell receptor beta chains share one sample of origin, sequenced in a study of T cell responses to AZD1222 COVID-19 vaccine. The assay was immunoSEQ multiplex PCR, and TCRdb's table has in-frame clones only and misses some. The sample records 170,000 or so clones, roughly 88% being singletons. The sample consisted of peripheral blood, taken 28 days after the second AZD1222 dose. The origin of the receptors is an adult who received the AZD1222 COVID-19 vaccine.

This chain joins TRBV7-9 and TRBJ1-1; maybe TRBD1 (5 bases). Trimming took 7 bases from V and 0 from J, leaving 12 bases between them. This CDR3 spans 14 amino acids. CDR1 is SEHNR, CDR2 FQNEAQ, per germline (reference sequence). The CDR3 here is CASILGGMNTEAFF. The CDR3 DNA sequence: TGTGCCAGCATCCTCGGGGGGATGAACACTGAAGCTTTCTTT.

This clone was observed a few times. The rearrangement links TRBV7-8 to TRBJ2-1; the D gene is possibly TRBD1 (5 bases). This CDR3 spans 16 amino acids. V lost 5 bases, J lost 0 bases, and 14 bases lay in between. Germline lookup yields CDR1 SGHVS and CDR2 FQNEAQ. The CDR3 DNA reads TGTGCCAGCAGCGGGCCACAGGCGAGCTCCTACAATGAGCAGTTCTTC. Translated: CASSGPQASSYNEQFF.

This chain's CDR3 is CASSFKGAYGYTF. In DNA form, the CDR3 reads TGTGCCAGCAGTTTCAAAGGGGCCTATGGCTACACCTTC. The gene calls are TRBV28 and TRBJ1-2, with D perhaps matching TRBD1 (5 bases). V was trimmed by 3 bases and J by 4 bases, leaving 9 bases between them. This CDR3 is 13 amino acids long. Germline V lookup: CDR1 MDHEN, CDR2 SYDVKM.

CDR3 DNA sequence: TGCAGCGTTCAGGGGGCAGGGGATACGCAGTATTTT. It specifies CSVQGAGDTQYF. The rearrangement uses TRBV29-1 and TRBJ2-3; TRBD1 aligns across 8 bases. The V and J ends lost 5 bases and 6 bases, in that order; junction bases with no gene match: 4. CDR3 size: 12 residues. CDR1 SQVTM and CDR2 ANQGSEA come from the germline V gene.

The V and J genes are TRBV27 and TRBJ1-2, with TRBD1 as a possible D gene (5 bases). The V end was cut by 7 bases, the J end by 7 bases, with 19 bases between. Germline V gene data show CDR1 as MNHEY and CDR2 as SMNVEV (reference sequence). The CDR3 covers 14 residues. The CDR3 spells CASTTARGSLGYTF. DNA of the CDR3: TGTGCCAGCACAACCGCCCGGGGGTCCCTTGGCTACACCTTC.

This clone is a singleton in its sample. The CDR3 region is CASSLAGTVSYSNQPQHF. Written as DNA, the CDR3 is TGTGCCAGCAGCTTAGCGGGGACGGTTAGCTATAGCAATCAGCCCCAGCATTTT. The chain has TRBV7-8 and TRBJ1-5, with D perhaps matching TRBD1 (5 bases). Germline V gives CDR1 SGHVS, CDR2 FQNEAQ. Trimming shortened V by 0 bases and J by 0 bases, and 15 bases separated the two germline ends. The CDR3 is 18 amino acids.

J is TRBJ2-7 and V is TRBV20-1; D ambiguous. V was pared by 3 bases and J by 4 bases, with 7 bases between. CDR3 size: 11 residues. Germline values: CDR1 DFQATT, CDR2 SNEGSKA (reference sequence). Here the CDR3 DNA reads TGCAGTGCTAGGGGCGCGTACGAGCAGTACTTC. This codes for CSARGAYEQYF.

V and J are TRBV5-4 and TRBJ1-3, with D unclear. This CDR3 has 14 amino acids. CDR1 and CDR2 (germline): SGHNT, YYREEE (reference sequence). Trimming pared 4 bases from V and 2 bases from J, leaving 10 bases between. The CDR3 region is CASSGVGTGNTIYF. DNA for the CDR3: TGTGCCAGCAGCGGGGTGGGTACTGGAAACACCATATATTTT.

V gene TRBV3-1 (or the pseudogene TRBV3-2) combines with J gene TRBJ2-2; tentative D call: TRBD2 (5 bases). V lost 4 bases, J lost 1 base, and 13 bases lay in between. Germline values: CDR1 LGHDT, CDR2 YNNKEL (reference sequence). This CDR3 is built from 16 residues. CDR3 in amino acids: CASSPSEGLNTGELFF. The DNA of the CDR3 is TGTGCCAGCAGCCCCTCCGAGGGCCTGAACACCGGGGAGCTGTTTTTT.

The J gene is TRBJ1-3, the V gene TRBV7-8; D is unresolved. CDR3 size: 14 residues. With 6 bases removed from V and 4 bases from J, the gap between germline ends came to 13 bases. Germline V gene sequence: CDR1 SGHVS, CDR2 FQNEAQ. This CDR3 reads CASRRDLQGNTIYF. The CDR3 nucleotides are TGTGCCAGCAGGCGGGATTTACAGGGAAACACCATATATTTT.

Turning to this clone: The junction departs from the called germline gene at one end, perhaps through a read error. The chain joins TRBV5-6 to TRBJ2-2, with 9 bases identical to TRBD1. The CDR3 contains 14 residues. From germline, CDR1 is SGHDT and CDR2 YYEEEE. CDR3 sequence reads: CASTLTGGTGELFF. The DNA for the CDR3 is TGTGCCAGCACCTTGACAGGGGGCACCGGGGAGCTGTTTTTT.

The chain recombines TRBV19 with TRBJ2-2; tentative D call: TRBD1 (6 bases). CDR3 length equals 15 residues. Germline lookup yields CDR1 LNHDA and CDR2 SQIVND (reference sequence). Trimming removed 3 bases from V and 5 bases from J, with 13 bases in between. Here the CDR3 reads CASSIPGRGTGELFF. The CDR3 DNA reads TGTGCCAGTAGTATCCCCGGCAGGGGAACCGGGGAGCTGTTTTTT.

The chain employs TRBV25-1 and TRBJ2-7, with D possibly matching TRBD2 (7 bases). This CDR3 contains 14 residues. Germline V CDR1 and CDR2: MGHDK, SYGVNS. Trimming removed 1 base at V and 5 bases at J, with 12 bases between. The CDR3 here is CASSEWGGLNEQYF. The CDR3 nucleotides are TGTGCCAGCAGTGAATGGGGGGGGCTCAACGAGCAGTACTTC.

This chain joins TRBV7-9 and TRBJ2-7, with 10 bases aligning to TRBD2. CDR1 is SEHNR, CDR2 FQNEAQ, per germline (reference sequence). CDR3 size: 15 residues. The ends lost 4 bases at V and 4 bases at J; junction bases unmatched: 7. CDR3 region: CASSSGTSAGYEQYF. The CDR3 nucleotides are TGTGCCAGCAGCTCCGGGACTAGCGCGGGATACGAGCAGTACTTC.

The chain is built from TRBV4-3 and TRBJ1-3; weak D call: TRBD1 (5 bases). Trimming removed 0 bases from V and 0 bases from J, with 9 bases in between. From germline, CDR1 is LGHNA and CDR2 YSLEER. The CDR3 runs 16 residues. CDR3: CASSQDRTYSGNTIYF. In DNA form, the CDR3 reads TGCGCCAGCAGCCAAGACAGGACATACTCTGGAAACACCATATATTTT.

This clone has a single count. V and J are TRBV10-3 and TRBJ2-1, with D possibly matching TRBD2 (6 bases). The CDR3 sequence is 14 residues long. Germline values: CDR1 ENHRY, CDR2 SYGVKD. The V end was cut by 10 bases, the J end by 10 bases, with 23 bases between. CDR3 bases: TGTGCCACAATCTCACTAGCTCCTTCCGGCGAGCAGTTCTTC. Translating gives CATISLAPSGEQFF.

The chain links TRBV4-1 to TRBJ1-1, with D possibly TRBD1 on 5 matching bases. V was pared by 4 bases and J by 1 base, with 13 bases between. This CDR3 region has 15 residues. The V gene's germline CDR1 is MGHRA and CDR2 YSYEKL. CDR3 region: CASSPPTAGNTEAFF. CDR3 nucleotide sequence: TGCGCCAGCAGCCCCCCGACAGCTGGGAACACTGAAGCTTTCTTT.

The V call is TRBV7-2, the J call TRBJ1-2; D not resolved. The CDR3 contains 16 residues. Germline-derived CDR1 and CDR2 are SGHTA and FQGNSA. Trimming removed 1 base at V and 3 bases at J, with 15 bases between. The CDR3 DNA follows: TGTGCCAGCAGCTTAGACGTGGGCGGAGGCTACTATGGCTACACCTTC. The encoded protein is CASSLDVGGGYYGYTF.

This clone was seen only once. The chain couples TRBV4-2 to TRBJ1-3, with D tentatively TRBD1 (6 bases). Germline values: CDR1 LGHNA, CDR2 YNFKEQ. CDR3 size: 17 residues. V was shortened by 0 bases and J by 0 bases, with 12 bases between the two germline ends. CDR3 nucleotides: TGTGCCAGCAGCCAAGACAGGGGATCGGCCTCTGGAAACACCATATATTTT. It yields the protein CASSQDRGSASGNTIYF.

The CDR3 sequence is CASSQVLRTGGNKNGYTF. CDR3 bases: TGTGCCAGCAGCCAAGTCCTAAGGACAGGGGGCAATAAAAATGGCTACACCTTC. The chain recombines TRBV3-1 (or the pseudogene TRBV3-2) with TRBJ1-2, with 11 bases that match TRBD1. There are 18 residues in the CDR3. Germline V gene lookup returns CDR1 LGHDT and CDR2 YNNKEL (reference sequence). The V and J ends lost 1 base and 6 bases, in that order; junction bases with no gene match: 13.

This clone showed up just a few times. The CDR3 DNA reads TGTGCCAGTTACACAGGGACCGGAAACACCATATATTTT. It translates to CASYTGTGNTIYF. The chain has TRBV2 and TRBJ1-3; tentatively, D is TRBD1 (6 bases). Per germline, CDR1 SNHLY and CDR2 FYNNEI. Trimming cost V 9 bases and J 4 bases, with 13 bases left between them. The CDR3 length is 13 residues. Combining the CDR3 with reference TRBV2 and TRBJ1-3 gives the whole variable domain EPEVTQTPSHQVTQMGQEVILRCVPISNHLYFYWYRQILGQKVEFLVSFYNNEISEKSEIFDDQFSVERPDGSNFTLKIRSTKLEDSAMYFCASYTGTGNTIYFGEGSWLTVV.

The chain couples TRBV5-1 to TRBJ1-2; possible D gene TRBD1, 5 bases. V shed 4 bases and J shed 7 bases, with 11 bases lying between them. The CDR3 has 12 residues. In germline, CDR1 is SGHRS, CDR2 YFSETQ. The CDR3 region has the DNA TGCGCCAGCAGCCCACAGGAAGCTGGCTACACCTTC. Translating it yields CASSPQEAGYTF.

This rearrangement joins TRBV6-2 or TRBV6-3 to TRBJ1-5, with D maybe TRBD1 (5 bases). The CDR3 length is 14 residues. Trimming removed 5 bases at V and 5 bases at J, with 13 bases between. CDR1 is MNHEY, CDR2 SVGEGT, per germline. CDR3 protein: CASSTRGGDQPQHF. The CDR3 bases are TGTGCCAGCAGTACGAGGGGTGGGGATCAGCCCCAGCATTTT.

V is TRBV5-6 and J is TRBJ1-2, with unresolved D. Germline V lookup: CDR1 SGHDT, CDR2 YYEEEE. The CDR3 sequence is 13 residues long. Between the trimmed V and J ends, which lost 3 bases and 1 base, there was a span of 7 bases. The CDR3 DNA follows: TGTGCCAGCAGCTCATCGGGTAACTATGGCTACACCTTC. Amino acid sequence: CASSSSGNYGYTF.

This clone was counted between two and nine times. The chain couples TRBV11-2 to TRBJ2-7; 12 bases are shared with TRBD2. V gave up 6 bases and J gave up 0 bases; unmatched junction bases: 6. Per the germline V gene, CDR1 is SGHAT and CDR2 is FQNNGV. The CDR3 length is 16 residues. The CDR3 loop is CASRATSGGSSYEQYF. The CDR3 DNA reads as TGTGCCAGCAGAGCGACTAGCGGGGGTAGCTCCTACGAGCAGTACTTC.

The rearrangement uses TRBV18 and TRBJ1-4, with TRBD1 matching 7 bases. This CDR3 has 13 amino acids. The germline V gene has CDR1 KGHSH and CDR2 LQKENI. V lost 4 bases, J lost 8 bases, and 4 bases stayed unmatched. CDR3 DNA: TGTGCCAGCTCACGAGAGACAGGGGAAAAACTGTTTTTT. It specifies CASSRETGEKLFF.